This T cell receptor beta chain was captured in a study of T cell responses to AZD1222 COVID-19 vaccine. Study-level findings and limits: The donor group comprised mostly white British people and more females; the analysis possibly underestimated clonal diversity. Spike was spanned by vaccine-associated CD4 TCRs, which were dominant at 160-218 and 743-854. Just 5 to 7 people given AZD1222 tested seropositive at baseline.

On this clone: Its matching antigen is unknown.

This table comes from immunoSEQ multiplex PCR, and its TCRdb copy is limited to in-frame clones, with some not included. The data show about 150,000 clones, about 93% seen once. The length of the CDR3 is 12 residues. Trimming removed 3 bases from V and 3 bases from J, with 7 bases in between. The germline V gene encodes CDR1 SQVTM and CDR2 ANQGSEA. The chain links TRBV29-1 to TRBJ2-3, with D unresolved. Source: peripheral blood, taken on day 0 of AZD1222 vaccination. This clonotype was obtained from an adult in good health. This CDR3 reads CSVEAWTDTQYF. The CDR3 nucleotides read TGCAGCGTTGAGGCGTGGACAGATACGCAGTATTTT.